The 27 T cell receptor beta chains listed next were all sequenced from one sample in a study of tumor-infiltrating lymphocytes in localized non-small cell lung cancer. Only in-frame clones appear in the TCRdb table, and some are missing; sequencing was by immunoSEQ multiplex PCR. The sample lists tens of thousands of clones, 70% to 90% occurring once. Source material: lung tumor tissue. The receptor set was obtained from a human donor with non-small cell lung cancer.

The chain couples TRBV9 to TRBJ1-5; D unclear. V shed 0 bases and J shed 4 bases, with 11 bases lying between them. CDR3 length: 15 amino acids. Looked up from germline, CDR1 is SGDLS and CDR2 is YYNGEE. The CDR3 here is CASSVAGNFNQPQHF. CDR3 DNA sequence: TGTGCCAGCAGCGTAGCTGGCAACTTTAATCAGCCCCAGCATTTT.

The chain links TRBV4-3 to TRBJ1-1; 7 bases match TRBD1. The CDR3 covers 15 residues. With V trimmed by 2 bases and J by 3 bases, 6 bases remained unmatched. The germline V gene encodes CDR1 LGHNA and CDR2 YSLEER. The CDR3 protein is CASSQYRGTDTEAFF. For the CDR3, the DNA is TGCGCCAGCAGCCAATACAGGGGTACGGACACTGAAGCTTTCTTT.

This rearrangement joins TRBV30 to TRBJ1-6, with 8 positions matching TRBD1. V shed 2 bases, J shed 7 bases, and the junction held 4 bases outside the gene matches. CDR3 size: 14 residues. Germline values: CDR1 GTSNPN, CDR2 SVGIG (reference sequence). The CDR3, as DNA: TGTGCCTGGAGTCTACAGGGGGGGAATTCACCCCTCCACTTT. This translates into CAWSLQGGNSPLHF. The complete variable domain, with remaining parts taken from reference TRBV30 and TRBJ1-6, reads SQTIHQWPATLVQPVGSPLSLECTVEGTSNPNLYWYRQAAGRGLQLLFYSVGIGQISSEVPQNLSASRPQDRQFILSSKKLLLSDSGFYLCAWSLQGGNSPLHFGNGTRLTVT.

The chain has TRBV18 and TRBJ2-7, with 8 bases matching TRBD1. The CDR3 extends over 14 amino acids. The trim removed 2 bases at V and 6 bases at J, leaving 6 bases unmatched. Germline CDR1 is KGHSH and CDR2 is LQKENI. The CDR3 spells CASSPETGVTEQYF. Written as DNA, the CDR3 is TGTGCCAGCTCACCAGAGACAGGGGTGACCGAGCAGTACTTC.

The chain couples TRBV5-6 to TRBJ1-6; D call uncertain. Per the germline V gene, CDR1 is SGHDT and CDR2 is YYEEEE. This CDR3 is 14 amino acids long. With 5 bases removed from V and 10 bases from J, the gap between germline ends came to 16 bases. CDR3: CASRIRGSGSPLHF. The DNA for the CDR3 is TGTGCCAGCAGGATTCGAGGGAGTGGATCACCCCTCCACTTT.

This clone turned up a few times. The V call is TRBV29-1, the J call TRBJ1-3, with D hard to call. The V end was cut by 8 bases, the J end by 0 bases, with 11 bases between. Germline CDR1 is SQVTM and CDR2 is ANQGSEA. The CDR3 contains 13 residues. DNA for the CDR3: TGCAGCATCCGGGGAAGCTCTGGAAACACCATATATTTT. This codes for CSIRGSSGNTIYF.

This rearrangement joins TRBV7-3 to TRBJ1-1; D call uncertain. CDR1 is SGHTA and CDR2 is FQGTGA in the germline V gene. This CDR3 comprises 14 residues. Trimming shortened V by 0 bases and J by 0 bases, and 5 bases separated the two germline ends. The CDR3 here is CASSLTVMNTEAFF. The CDR3 DNA follows: TGTGCCAGCAGCTTAACAGTCATGAACACTGAAGCTTTCTTT.

The V gene is TRBV6-5, the J gene TRBJ1-4; TRBD1 matches at 7 bases. With V trimmed by 7 bases and J by 8 bases, 7 bases remained unmatched. This CDR3 contains 13 residues. In germline, CDR1 is MNHEY, CDR2 SVGAGI. The CDR3 bases are TGTGCCAGCACACCGGGACAGAAAGAAAAACTGTTTTTT. It yields the protein CASTPGQKEKLFF.

This clone was counted once. The chain uses TRBV12-5 and TRBJ2-5; the match to TRBD1 covers 10 bases. After removal of 6 bases from V and 4 bases from J, the junction contained 8 bases not matched to a gene. The germline gives CDR1 LGHNT, CDR2 FRNRAP. The CDR3 length is 15 residues. CDR3 in DNA: TGTGCTAGTGGCCCGGGACAGGGGAATATAGAGACCCAGTACTTC. Translating it yields CASGPGQGNIETQYF.

The V and J genes are TRBV6-5 and TRBJ2-7; 8 positions agree with TRBD1. The germline gives CDR1 MNHEY, CDR2 SVGAGI. Trimming removed 2 bases from V and 4 bases from J; junction bases left unmatched: 10. CDR3 length equals 16 residues. In nucleotides, the CDR3 is TGTGCCAGCAGTTACGCGAGTGGGACAGGACATTACGAGCAGTACTTC. Translation gives CASSYASGTGHYEQYF.

The chain is built from TRBV11-2 and TRBJ2-7; tentatively, D is TRBD1 (5 bases). The germline V gene encodes CDR1 SGHAT and CDR2 FQNNGV. Trimming shortened V by 4 bases and J by 3 bases, and 7 bases separated the two germline ends. The CDR3 covers 12 residues. The CDR3 protein is CASSSDSYEQYF. CDR3 bases: TGTGCCAGCAGCTCAGACAGCTACGAGCAGTACTTC.

The gene calls are TRBV12-5 and TRBJ2-5; TRBD1 agrees at 7 bases. Trimming removed 5 bases from V and 3 bases from J; junction bases left unmatched: 3. The CDR3 length is 13 residues. In germline, CDR1 is LGHNT, CDR2 FRNRAP. The CDR3 spells CASGRGTEETQYF. The CDR3 coding sequence is TGTGCTAGTGGTCGAGGGACAGAAGAGACCCAGTACTTC.

V gene TRBV27 combines with J gene TRBJ1-1, with TRBD1 as a possible D gene (5 bases). The CDR3 has 15 amino acids. V gave up 5 bases and J gave up 4 bases, with 17 bases separating them. Looked up from germline, CDR1 is MNHEY and CDR2 is SMNVEV (reference sequence). In DNA form, the CDR3 reads TGTGCCAGCAGTCCAGCCGGGCGGAGGGGCACTGAAGCTTTCTTT. Amino acids: CASSPAGRRGTEAFF.

This rearrangement joins TRBV7-8 to TRBJ2-7, with TRBD1 matching 7 bases. This CDR3 has 15 residues. Germline CDR1 SGHVS, CDR2 FQNEAQ. V lost 2 bases and J lost 4; bases outside the gene matches: 8. CDR3 region: CASSLSPGQIYEQYF. DNA for the CDR3: TGTGCCAGCAGCTTATCCCCGGGACAGATTTACGAGCAGTACTTC.

The chain joins TRBV7-2 to TRBJ2-1; 7 bases fit TRBD1. The CDR3 is made up of 15 amino acids. V gave up 5 bases and J gave up 10 bases; unmatched junction bases: 14. Germline CDR1 is SGHTA and CDR2 is FQGNSA. The CDR3 here is CASSVDRVSGSEQFF. The CDR3 DNA sequence: TGTGCCAGCAGCGTTGACAGGGTGAGTGGATCGGAGCAGTTCTTC.

V and J are TRBV7-3 and TRBJ1-1, with no clear D. V was shortened by 5 bases and J by 5 bases, with 12 bases between the two germline ends. The length of the CDR3 is 13 residues. Germline values: CDR1 SGHTA, CDR2 FQGTGA. CDR3 sequence: CASSQERDTEAFF. The CDR3 DNA reads as TGTGCCAGCAGCCAAGAACGGGATACTGAAGCTTTCTTT.

The chain carries TRBV14 and TRBJ1-2; 10 bases line up with TRBD1. Unmatched junction bases numbered 11, after V lost 1 base and J lost 9 bases. CDR1 SGHDN and CDR2 FVKESK come from the germline V gene. This CDR3 comprises 16 residues. The CDR3 loop is CASSQGQGASQISYTF. The CDR3 DNA reads TGTGCCAGCAGCCAAGGACAGGGGGCGAGTCAAATTAGCTACACCTTC.

The V gene is TRBV5-8, the J gene TRBJ2-4; no firm D call. Trimming removed 3 bases from V and 1 base from J, with 8 bases in between. Per germline, CDR1 SGHTS and CDR2 YDEGEE. The CDR3 has 14 residues. The CDR3 nucleotides are TGTGCCAGCAGCTCCGGGTGGGCCAAAAACATTCAGTACTTC. Translation gives CASSSGWAKNIQYF.

This clone was found once. This chain uses TRBV4-3 with TRBJ1-2, with D hard to call. With 3 bases removed from V and 0 bases from J, the gap between germline ends came to 11 bases. This CDR3 comprises 15 residues. In germline, CDR1 is LGHNA, CDR2 YSLEER. The CDR3: CASSQSSRSNYGYTF. The CDR3 nucleotides are TGCGCCAGCAGCCAGTCGAGCAGGTCTAACTATGGCTACACCTTC.

The rearrangement joins TRBV9 to TRBJ2-3; D uncertain. The CDR3 is 14 amino acids. CDR1 is SGDLS, CDR2 YYNGEE, per germline. V lost 1 base and J lost 6, with 12 bases in between. CDR3 protein: CASSVSPLRDTQYF. The CDR3 DNA follows: TGTGCCAGCAGCGTATCACCCCTTAGGGATACGCAGTATTTT.

V and J are TRBV5-6 and TRBJ2-5; D may be TRBD1 (5 bases). CDR3 length: 16 amino acids. Germline CDR1 and CDR2: SGHDT and YYEEEE. With 0 bases removed from V and 0 bases from J, the gap between germline ends came to 12 bases. The CDR3 sequence is CASSLVLGPYQETQYF. CDR3 DNA: TGTGCCAGCAGCTTGGTTTTGGGGCCCTACCAAGAGACCCAGTACTTC.

This clone was detected only a few times. The chain recombines TRBV9 with TRBJ1-6; 11 bases map to TRBD1. The CDR3 is 16 residues long. V was pared by 3 bases and J by 7 bases, with 6 bases of the junction left unmatched. Germline CDR1 is SGDLS and CDR2 is YYNGEE. The chain's CDR3 is CASSEGTGGGNSPLHF. The CDR3 bases are TGTGCCAGCAGCGAGGGGACAGGGGGAGGCAATTCACCCCTCCACTTT.

This chain links TRBV7-3 with TRBJ1-5; D call uncertain. The ends were cut back, 5 bases at V and 7 bases at J, with 18 bases in the middle. The CDR3 spans 15 residues. Germline CDR1 is SGHTA and CDR2 is FQGTGA. The CDR3 region is CASSRSAGPEQPQHF. CDR3 nucleotide sequence: TGTGCCAGCAGCCGGAGTGCCGGTCCGGAGCAGCCCCAGCATTTT.

This clone was observed a handful of times. The chain couples TRBV6-4 to TRBJ1-2, with TRBD1 matching over 12 bases. There are 14 residues in the CDR3. The germline V gene has CDR1 MRHNA and CDR2 SNTAGT. V lost 5 bases to trimming and J lost 7 bases; unmatched junction nucleotides: 5. Here the CDR3 reads CASSPGTGGRGYTF. CDR3 bases: TGTGCCAGCAGTCCCGGGACAGGGGGCCGTGGCTACACCTTC.

V gene TRBV18 combines with J gene TRBJ2-3, with D maybe TRBD2 (5 bases). The CDR3 totals 15 residues. Germline values: CDR1 KGHSH, CDR2 LQKENI. Trimming took 3 bases from V and 6 from J, leaving 16 bases between them. CDR3 sequence (DNA): TGTGCCAGCTCACCTCCCAGTAGGAGGAGGGATACGCAGTATTTT. Residues: CASSPPSRRRDTQYF.

The V and J genes are TRBV16 and TRBJ2-5; TRBD2 is a possible D gene (5 bases). This CDR3 is 12 amino acids long. Germline lookup yields CDR1 KGHSY and CDR2 FQNENV. V dropped 4 bases and J dropped 4 bases, with 7 bases sitting between them. The CDR3 DNA is TGTGCCAGCAGCCGGGAGTCAGAGACCCAGTACTTC. Its protein product is CASSRESETQYF.

The CDR3 sequence is CASSQERGFSGNTIYF. In DNA form, the CDR3 reads TGCGCCAGCAGCCAAGAGAGAGGGTTTTCTGGAAACACCATATATTTT. V and J are TRBV4-3 and TRBJ1-3; D is unresolved. In germline, CDR1 is LGHNA, CDR2 YSLEER. The CDR3 sequence is 16 residues long. V lost 0 bases and J 1 base, leaving 10 bases between the germline ends.